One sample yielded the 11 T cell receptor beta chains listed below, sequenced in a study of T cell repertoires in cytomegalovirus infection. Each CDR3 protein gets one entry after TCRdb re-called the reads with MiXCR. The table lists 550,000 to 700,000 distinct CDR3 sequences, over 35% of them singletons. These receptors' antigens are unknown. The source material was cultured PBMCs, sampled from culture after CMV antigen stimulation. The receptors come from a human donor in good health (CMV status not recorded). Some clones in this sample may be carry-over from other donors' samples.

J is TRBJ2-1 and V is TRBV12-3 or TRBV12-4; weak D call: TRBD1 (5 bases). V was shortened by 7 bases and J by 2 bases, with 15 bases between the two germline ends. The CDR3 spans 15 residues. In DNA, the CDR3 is TGTGCCAGCACCGACAGAGGTGGGGCCTACAATGAGCAGTTCTTC. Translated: CASTDRGGAYNEQFF.

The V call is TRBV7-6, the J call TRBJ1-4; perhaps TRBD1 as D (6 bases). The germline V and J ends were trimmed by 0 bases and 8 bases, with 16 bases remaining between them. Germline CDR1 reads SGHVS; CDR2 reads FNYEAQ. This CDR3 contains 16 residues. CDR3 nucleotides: TGTGCCAGCAGCTTAGCGAGGGGGACCCTTGGGGAAAAACTGTTTTTT. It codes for CASSLARGTLGEKLFF.

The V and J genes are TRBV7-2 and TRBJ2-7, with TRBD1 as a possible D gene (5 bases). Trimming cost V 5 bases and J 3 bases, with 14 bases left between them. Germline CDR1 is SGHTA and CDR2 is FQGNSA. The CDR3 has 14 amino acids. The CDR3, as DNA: TGTGCCAGCAGCCCTGGCAGGGCCTACTACGAGCAGTACTTC. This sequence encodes CASSPGRAYYEQYF.

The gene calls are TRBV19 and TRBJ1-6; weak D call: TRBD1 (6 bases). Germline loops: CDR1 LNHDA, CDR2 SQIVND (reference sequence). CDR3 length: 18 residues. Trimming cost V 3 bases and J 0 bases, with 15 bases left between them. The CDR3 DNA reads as TGTGCCAGTAGTATCTGGGCAGGGGCAAGCTCCTATAATTCACCCCTCCACTTT. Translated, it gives CASSIWAGASSYNSPLHF.

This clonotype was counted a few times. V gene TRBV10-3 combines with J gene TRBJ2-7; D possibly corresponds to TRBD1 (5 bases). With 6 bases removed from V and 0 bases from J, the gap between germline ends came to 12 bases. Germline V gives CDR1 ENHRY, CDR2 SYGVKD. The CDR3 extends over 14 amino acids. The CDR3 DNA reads TGTGCCATCAGCTCAGGGAAGAGCTCCTACGAGCAGTACTTC. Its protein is CAISSGKSSYEQYF.

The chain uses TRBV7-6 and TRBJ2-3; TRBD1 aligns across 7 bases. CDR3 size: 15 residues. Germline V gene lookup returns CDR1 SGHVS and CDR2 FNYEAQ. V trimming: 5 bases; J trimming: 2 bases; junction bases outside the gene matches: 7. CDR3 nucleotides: TGTGCCAGCAGCCTAAGGACAGGAGCCACAGATACGCAGTATTTT. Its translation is CASSLRTGATDTQYF.

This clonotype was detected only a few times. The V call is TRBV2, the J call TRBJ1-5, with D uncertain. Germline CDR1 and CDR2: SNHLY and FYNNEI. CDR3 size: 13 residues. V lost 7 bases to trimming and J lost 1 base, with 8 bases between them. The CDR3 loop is CASTTISNQPQHF. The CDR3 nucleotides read TGTGCCAGCACGACAATAAGCAATCAGCCCCAGCATTTT.

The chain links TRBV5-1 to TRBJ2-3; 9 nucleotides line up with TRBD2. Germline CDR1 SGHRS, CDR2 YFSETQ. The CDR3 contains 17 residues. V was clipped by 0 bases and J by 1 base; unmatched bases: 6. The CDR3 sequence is CASSLGVGGGGTDTQYF. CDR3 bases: TGCGCCAGCAGCTTGGGGGTCGGCGGGGGGGGCACAGATACGCAGTATTTT.

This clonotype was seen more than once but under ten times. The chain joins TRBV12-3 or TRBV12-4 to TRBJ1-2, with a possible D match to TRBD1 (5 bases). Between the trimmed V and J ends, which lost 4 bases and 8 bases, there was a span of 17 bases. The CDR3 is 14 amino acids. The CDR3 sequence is CASSSQQGAEGYTF. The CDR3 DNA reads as TGTGCCAGCAGTTCCCAGCAGGGCGCAGAGGGCTACACCTTC.

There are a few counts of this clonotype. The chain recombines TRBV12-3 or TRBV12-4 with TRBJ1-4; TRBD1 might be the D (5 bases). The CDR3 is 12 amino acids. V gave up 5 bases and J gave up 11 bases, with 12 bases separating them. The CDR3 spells CASSDTGGKLFF. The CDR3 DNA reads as TGTGCCAGCAGTGACACCGGGGGGAAACTGTTTTTT.

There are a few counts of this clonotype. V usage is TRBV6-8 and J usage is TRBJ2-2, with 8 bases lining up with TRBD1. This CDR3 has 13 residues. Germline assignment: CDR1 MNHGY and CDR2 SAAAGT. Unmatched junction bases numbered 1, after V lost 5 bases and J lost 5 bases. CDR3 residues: CASSRTGTGELFF. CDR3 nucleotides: TGTGCCAGCAGTCGGACAGGGACCGGGGAGCTGTTTTTT.